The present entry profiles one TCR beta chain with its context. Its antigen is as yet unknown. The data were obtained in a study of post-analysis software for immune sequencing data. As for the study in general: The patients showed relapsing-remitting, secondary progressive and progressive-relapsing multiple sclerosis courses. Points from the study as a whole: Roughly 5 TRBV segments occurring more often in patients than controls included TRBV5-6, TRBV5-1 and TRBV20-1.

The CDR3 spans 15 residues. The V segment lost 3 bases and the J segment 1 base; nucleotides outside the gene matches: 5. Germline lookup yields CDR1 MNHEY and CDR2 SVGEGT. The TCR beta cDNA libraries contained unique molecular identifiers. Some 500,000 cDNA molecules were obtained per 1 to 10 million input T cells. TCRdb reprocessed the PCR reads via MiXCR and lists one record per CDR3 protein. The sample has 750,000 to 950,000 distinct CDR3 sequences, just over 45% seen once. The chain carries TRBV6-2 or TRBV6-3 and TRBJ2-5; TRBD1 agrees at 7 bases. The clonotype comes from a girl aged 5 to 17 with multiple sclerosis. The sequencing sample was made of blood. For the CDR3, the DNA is TGTGCCAGCAGTTATTGGGACAGCAGCCAAGAGACCCAGTACTTC. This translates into CASSYWDSSQETQYF.